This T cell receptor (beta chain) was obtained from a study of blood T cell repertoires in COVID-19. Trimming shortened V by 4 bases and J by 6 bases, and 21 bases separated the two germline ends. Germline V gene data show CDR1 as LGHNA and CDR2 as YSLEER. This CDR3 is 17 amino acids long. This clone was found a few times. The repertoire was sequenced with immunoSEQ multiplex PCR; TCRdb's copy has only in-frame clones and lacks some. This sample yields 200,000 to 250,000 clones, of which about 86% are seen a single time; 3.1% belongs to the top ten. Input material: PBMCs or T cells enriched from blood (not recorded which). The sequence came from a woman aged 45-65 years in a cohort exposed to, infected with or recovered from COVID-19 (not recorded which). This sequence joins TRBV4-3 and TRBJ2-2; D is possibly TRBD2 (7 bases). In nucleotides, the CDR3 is TGCGCCAGCAGCCGGATACTCGGTGGGGGGGCTTCCGGGGAGCTGTTTTTT. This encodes CASSRILGGGASGELFF.